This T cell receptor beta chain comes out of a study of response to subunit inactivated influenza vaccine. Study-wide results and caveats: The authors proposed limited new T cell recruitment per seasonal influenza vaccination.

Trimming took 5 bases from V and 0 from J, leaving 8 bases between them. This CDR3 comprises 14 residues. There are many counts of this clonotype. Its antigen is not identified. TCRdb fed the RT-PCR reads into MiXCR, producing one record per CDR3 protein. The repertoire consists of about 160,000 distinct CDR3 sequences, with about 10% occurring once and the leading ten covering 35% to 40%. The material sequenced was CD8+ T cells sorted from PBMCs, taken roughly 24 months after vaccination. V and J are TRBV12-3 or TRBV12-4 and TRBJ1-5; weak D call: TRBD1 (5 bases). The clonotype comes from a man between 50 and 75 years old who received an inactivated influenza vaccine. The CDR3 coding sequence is TGTGCCAGCAGTAAAGACAGTAGCAATCAGCCCCAGCATTTT. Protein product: CASSKDSSNQPQHF.